This T cell receptor beta chain was found in a study of patients and donors after allogeneic stem cell transplantation. TCRdb reanalysed the RT-PCR reads using MiXCR and keeps one entry per CDR3 protein. Here the sample spans approximately 200,000 distinct CDR3 sequences, 40% to 45% being singletons. Sequencing was performed on blood, either unsorted or a sorted T cell fraction (not recorded which). The TCR comes from a human donor who was either an allogeneic HSCT recipient or a stem cell or donor lymphocyte infusion donor (not recorded which). It is not recorded whose cells these are; they may come from a transplant donor.

The CDR3 loop is CSAEGSNYGYTF. CDR3 in DNA: TGCAGTGCGGAGGGATCTAACTATGGCTACACCTTC. The chain combines TRBV29-1 with TRBJ1-2; D is ambiguous. CDR1 and CDR2 (germline): SQVTM, ANQGSEA. The CDR3 is made up of 12 amino acids.